One and the same sample provided the 11 T cell receptor beta chains below, sequenced in a study of T cells after yellow fever vaccination (dated by TCRdb to about 2019). This specimen's treatment or condition label, per the study, means: live attenuated yellow fever vaccine strain. Library preparation used 5' RACE. The listed sequencing device is Illumina HiSeq 2500. TCRdb reanalyzed the raw reads on its own, using fastp at Q25 for trimming and MiXCR for clone calling, and kept in-frame beta chains. Rows are combined by CDR3 protein, so each entry shows the most common genes and DNA. A total of some 100,000 distinct CDR3 sequences appear in this sample, around 9.8% of them only once. The ten largest clones add up to approximately 16% of the sample. Material: CD8+ T cells not binding an NS4B(214-222) dextramer, sorted from PBMCs, obtained roughly 15 days after the first yellow fever vaccination. The sample's cell subset or site label is to be understood as: NS4B epitope dextramer-negative CD8 T cells. The receptors originated from a man in his late teens or twenties who received the YFV17D yellow fever vaccine.

This chain uses TRBV4-1 with TRBJ2-5; TRBD1 agrees at 8 bases. CDR3 size: 16 residues. Germline lookup yields CDR1 MGHRA and CDR2 YSYEKL. V shed 2 bases and J 1 base; nucleotides not matched to a gene: 6. The CDR3 nucleotides read TGCGCCAGCAGCCAATTGATAGGACAGGGCCAAGAGACCCAGTACTTC. This codes for CASSQLIGQGQETQYF.

The rearrangement joins TRBV7-9 to TRBJ1-1; maybe TRBD1 (6 bases). V was pared by 5 bases and J by 3 bases, with 16 bases between. Germline V lookup: CDR1 SEHNR, CDR2 FQNEAQ (reference sequence). The CDR3 has 15 amino acids. CDR3 coding DNA: TGTGCCAGCAGCACCGCCAGGGGAAAGGACACTGAAGCTTTCTTT. Translated: CASSTARGKDTEAFF.

The chain is built from TRBV5-1 and TRBJ1-1; the D gene is possibly TRBD1 (5 bases). The germline CDR1 and CDR2 sequences are SGHRS and YFSETQ. V was pared by 2 bases and J by 1 base, with 12 bases between. The CDR3 totals 15 residues. The CDR3 nucleotides read TGCGCCAGCAGCTTTCTACAGGCTACGAACACTGAAGCTTTCTTT. Its protein product is CASSFLQATNTEAFF.

This sequence joins TRBV27 and TRBJ2-7, with 10 bases fitting TRBD1. From germline, CDR1 is MNHEY and CDR2 SMNVEV (reference sequence). Trimming took 5 bases from V and 7 from J; bases not matched to a gene: 11. This CDR3 is built from 15 residues. The chain's CDR3 is CASSAGQGGFREQYV. The DNA for the CDR3 is TGTGCCAGCAGTGCCGGACAGGGGGGATTTCGTGAGCAGTACGTC.

This chain joins TRBV4-3 and TRBJ1-6; D uncertain. V was cut by 0 bases and J by 3 bases, with 3 bases left in between. Germline V gene data show CDR1 as LGHNA and CDR2 as YSLEER. CDR3 length: 14 residues. The CDR3 nucleotides are TGCGCCAGCAGCCAAGAGGGCTATAATTCACCCCTCCACTTT. Translated, it gives CASSQEGYNSPLHF.

The table lists this clonotype with many counts. The CDR3 region is CASSPLAGGRTQYF. The CDR3 DNA is TGTGCCAGCAGTCCCTTAGCGGGGGGGCGTACGCAGTATTTT. This chain connects TRBV27 to TRBJ2-3; 11 bases line up with TRBD2. CDR1 is MNHEY, CDR2 SMNVEV, per germline (reference sequence). Unmatched junction bases numbered 6, after V lost 5 bases and J lost 8 bases. The CDR3 is 14 residues long.

A few counts support this clonotype. The genes are TRBV7-2 and TRBJ2-4, with D possibly matching TRBD2 (6 bases). The CDR3 has 14 residues. Germline CDR1 SGHTA, CDR2 FQGNSA. The V end was cut by 2 bases, the J end by 5 bases, with 10 bases between. Here the CDR3 reads CASSLWGEENIQYF. The CDR3 nucleotides read TGTGCCAGCAGCTTATGGGGGGAAGAAAACATTCAGTACTTC.

This clonotype was seen ten or more times. The J gene is TRBJ2-7, the V gene TRBV4-3; TRBD1 matches 7 bases. Germline loops: CDR1 LGHNA, CDR2 YSLEER. Trimming cost V 0 bases and J 4 bases; bases outside gene matches: 6. This CDR3 comprises 15 residues. Written as DNA, the CDR3 is TGCGCCAGCAGCCAAGATCGGGTCAGGGGGTACGAGCAGTACTTC. Translation: CASSQDRVRGYEQYF.

This clonotype was counted a few times. The gene calls are TRBV27 and TRBJ2-7, with 7 bases fitting TRBD2. V shed 5 bases and J 6 bases; nucleotides not matched to a gene: 7. The germline V gene has CDR1 MNHEY and CDR2 SMNVEV (reference sequence). The CDR3 totals 13 residues. The CDR3 loop reads CASSPTAGSEQYV. CDR3 nucleotide sequence: TGTGCCAGCAGTCCGACAGCGGGGAGCGAGCAGTACGTC.

Comments on this clonotype: This could be a read error, since a much larger clone is one nucleotide away. This sequence joins TRBV12-3 or TRBV12-4 and TRBJ1-1; D gene uncertain. The CDR3 length is 14 residues. V was pared by 5 bases and J by 6 bases, with 16 bases between. The CDR3 bases are TGTGCCAGCAGTCTTTGGACTAACCGCCCTGAAGCTTTCTTT. This sequence encodes CASSLWTNRPEAFF.

The chain employs TRBV10-3 and TRBJ2-2; D tentatively fits TRBD1 or TRBD2 (5 bases each). CDR1 is ENHRY and CDR2 is SYGVKD in the germline V gene. The CDR3 extends over 18 amino acids. The ends were cut back, 4 bases at V and 7 bases at J, with 25 bases in the middle. The CDR3 DNA follows: TGTGCCATCAGTGGCCATGGGACCGCCCCCGAACGGATCGGGGAGCTGTTTTTT. Translated, it gives CAISGHGTAPERIGELFF.